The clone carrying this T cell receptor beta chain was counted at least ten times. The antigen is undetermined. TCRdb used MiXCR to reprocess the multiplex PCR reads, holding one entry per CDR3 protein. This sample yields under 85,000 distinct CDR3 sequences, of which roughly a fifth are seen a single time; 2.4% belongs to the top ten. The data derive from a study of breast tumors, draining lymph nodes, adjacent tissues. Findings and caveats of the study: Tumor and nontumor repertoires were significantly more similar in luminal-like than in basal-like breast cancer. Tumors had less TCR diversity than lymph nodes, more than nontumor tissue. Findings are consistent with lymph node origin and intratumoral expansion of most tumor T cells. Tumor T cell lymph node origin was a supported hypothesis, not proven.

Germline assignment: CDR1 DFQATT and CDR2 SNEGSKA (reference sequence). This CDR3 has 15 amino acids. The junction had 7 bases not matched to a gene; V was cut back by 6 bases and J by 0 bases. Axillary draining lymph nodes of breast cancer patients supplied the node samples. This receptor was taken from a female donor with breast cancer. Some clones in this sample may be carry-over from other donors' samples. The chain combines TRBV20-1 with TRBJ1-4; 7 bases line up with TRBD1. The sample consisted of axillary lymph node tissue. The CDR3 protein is CSAPRDSPTNEKLFF. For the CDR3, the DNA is TGCAGTGCGCCCCGGGACAGTCCAACTAATGAAAAACTGTTTTTT.